This TCR beta chain was sequenced during a study of CD8+CD57+ T cells in acquired aplastic anemia. For the study at large: Healthy donors had, on average, approximately 9.9 million reads for their CD4+ cells. Study conclusions and caveats: Common to patients and controls were 25 to 30 CD8+ CDR3 sequences.

Template material for TCR beta VDJ and CDR3 profiling consisted of genomic DNA. A single record per CDR3 protein comes from TCRdb applying MiXCR to the reads. The sample holds about 170,000 distinct CDR3 sequences, 60% to 70% seen once. The germline CDR1 and CDR2 sequences are SNHLY and FYNNEI. CDR3 length: 17 amino acids. Trimming removed 4 bases from V and 5 bases from J, with 23 bases in between. Comments on this clonotype: The antigen is unknown. The CDR3 does not end in the conserved phenylalanine or tryptophan, so this is likely a read error.

Sequencing was done on a sample of sorted CD4+, CD8+, or CD8+CD57+ T cells (not recorded which) from PBMCs. The clonotype originates from a human donor in good health. V usage is TRBV2 and J usage is TRBJ2-5; the D gene could be TRBD1 or TRBD2 (7 bases each). The CDR3 is CASSVPLAGVTGETQYI. CDR3 DNA sequence: TGTGCCAGCAGTGTTCCCCTGGCGGGGGTGACAGGGGAGACCCAGTACATC.